In its sample, the clone carrying this T cell receptor (beta chain) is medium-sized (0.01 to 0.1%). The sample comes from a study of CD8+CD57+ T cells in acquired aplastic anemia. On the study more broadly: Across the sorted CD4+ and CD8+ cells, DNA amounts averaged approximately 3.1 ug.

Those patients picked for sequencing had displayed CD8+CD57+ cell expansion on flow cytometry. Germline CDR1 is ENHRY and CDR2 is SYGVKD. Trimming stripped 10 bases from V and 0 bases from J, with 13 bases between. The CDR3 runs 14 residues. Genomic DNA, the template, was used for profiling of the TCR beta VDJ and CDR3. TCRdb called the reads again in MiXCR, with one record for every CDR3 protein. The repertoire holds roughly 93,000 distinct CDR3 sequences, around 68% seen once, with more than 55% in the top ten. The sample taken for sequencing was sorted CD4+, CD8+, or CD8+CD57+ T cells (not recorded which) from PBMCs. The source is a human donor with aplastic anemia. J is TRBJ2-1 and V is TRBV10-3; D call uncertain. DNA of the CDR3: TGTGCCACCCAAATAGGAGACTCCTACAATGAGCAGTTCTTC. Encoded protein: CATQIGDSYNEQFF.